These T cell receptor beta chains were read from a single sample in a study of control samples from healthy donors and cancer patients. Only in-frame clones appear in the TCRdb table, and some are missing; sequencing was by immunoSEQ multiplex PCR. The data contain 90,000 to 100,000 clones, about nine tenths of them singletons. Sequenced: blood. These receptor sequences come from a woman between 65 and 79 years old in good health. CDR3s include the opening cysteine and the closing phenylalanine or tryptophan. D genes are given only for firm matches. Not all rows give a size; the values are once, few, many and, for expanded clones, a class.

TRBJ1-2	TRBV3-1/TRBV3-2	15	NA	NA	TGTGCCAGCAGCCCCCAGGGGCTCCCTAACTATGGCTACACCTTC	CASSPQGLPNYGYTF
TRBJ1-2	TRBV5-4	13	NA	NA	TGTGCCAGCAGCTTGCGTTCAGTCTATGGCTACACCTTC	CASSLRSVYGYTF
TRBJ2-2	TRBV27	15	NA	NA	TGTGCCAGCAGTCTATCCCCCAGTGGGGCCGGGGAGCTGTTTTTT	CASSLSPSGAGELFF
TRBJ2-1	TRBV3-1/TRBV3-2	15	NA	NA	TGTGCCAGCAGTCGAGGCCCGGGGTCCTACAATGAGCAGTTCTTC	CASSRGPGSYNEQFF
TRBJ1-2	TRBV28	14	once	NA	TGTGCCAGCAGTTCTCAACAGGGTAACTATGGCTACACCTTC	CASSSQQGNYGYTF
TRBJ2-5	TRBV5-4	16	NA	TRBD2	TGTGCCAGCAGCATCCTTACTAGCGGGGGAGGAGAGACCCAGTACTTC	CASSILTSGGGETQYF
TRBJ2-1	TRBV13	17	NA	TRBD2	TGTGCCAGCAGCACTAGCGGGAGGGCCGGGATGGGCAATGAGCAGTTCTTC	CASSTSGRAGMGNEQFF
TRBJ2-7	TRBV6-2/TRBV6-3	16	few	NA	TGTGCCAGCAGTTACCTCCCAGGAGGGGTGAGCGACGAGCAGTACTTC	CASSYLPGGVSDEQYF
TRBJ2-2	TRBV10-2	14	NA	NA	TGCGCCAGCAGTGAGCCCTACAGGTCCGGGGAGCTGTTTTTT	CASSEPYRSGELFF
TRBJ1-1	TRBV18	17	NA	NA	TGTGCCAGCTCAATCCGACAGGCGGGTGAGGGAACCACTGAAGCTTTCTTT	CASSIRQAGEGTTEAFF
TRBJ1-5	TRBV2	13	NA	TRBD1	TGTGCCAGCATGGGACAGGGACCGCAGCCCCAGCATTTT	CASMGQGPQPQHF
TRBJ2-3	TRBV30	11	few	NA	TGTGCCTGGAGACTCGGAAATACGCAGTATTTT	CAWRLGNTQYF
TRBJ1-1	TRBV7-3	15	NA	TRBD1	TGTGCCAGCAGCTTGAGAGGGGGCACGGACACTGAAGCTTTCTTT	CASSLRGGTDTEAFF
TRBJ1-4	TRBV7-9	15	NA	NA	TGTGCCAGCAGCCAAGGGAGGGGGAGTAATGAAAAACTGTTTTTT	CASSQGRGSNEKLFF
TRBJ1-4	TRBV3-1/TRBV3-2	18	NA	TRBD1	TGTGCCAGCAGCCCCCGGGACAGATATAATGAGGCCAATGAAAAACTGTTTTTT	CASSPRDRYNEANEKLFF
TRBJ2-1	TRBV24-1	12	NA	NA	TGTGCCACCGGGCAGGGGTTTAGGGAGCAGTTCTTC	CATGQGFREQFF
TRBJ1-6	TRBV3-1/TRBV3-2	14	NA	NA	TGTGCCAGCAGCCAAGGGGAGTACTATTCACCCCTCCACTTT	CASSQGEYYSPLHF
TRBJ2-7	TRBV6-5	15	NA	TRBD2	TGTGCCAGCAGTTCAATAGCGGGAGGGAGGAACGAGCAGTACTTC	CASSSIAGGRNEQYF
TRBJ2-1	TRBV9	13	NA	NA	TGTGCCAGCAGCGTAGGGGCTTCCAATGAGCAGTTCTTC	CASSVGASNEQFF
TRBJ2-1	TRBV7-9	14	NA	NA	TGTGCCAGCTACAAAGGCTCAGGGGTGAATGAGCAGTTCTTC	CASYKGSGVNEQFF
TRBJ1-2	TRBV12-3/TRBV12-4	13	NA	NA	TGTGCCAGCAGTTTTGAGGTAAACTATGGCTACACCTTC	CASSFEVNYGYTF
TRBJ2-7	TRBV12-3/TRBV12-4	12	NA	NA	TGTGCCAGCAGTTTGGTGACCTACGAGCAGTACTTC	CASSLVTYEQYF